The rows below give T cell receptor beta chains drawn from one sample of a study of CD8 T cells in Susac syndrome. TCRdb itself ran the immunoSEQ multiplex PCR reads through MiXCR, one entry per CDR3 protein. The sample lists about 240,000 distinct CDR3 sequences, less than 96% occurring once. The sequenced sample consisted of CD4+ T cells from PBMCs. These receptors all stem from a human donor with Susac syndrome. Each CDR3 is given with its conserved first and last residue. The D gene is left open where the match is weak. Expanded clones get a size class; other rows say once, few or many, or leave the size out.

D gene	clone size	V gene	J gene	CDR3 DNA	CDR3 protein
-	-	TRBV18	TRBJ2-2	TGTGCCAGCTCAGCCAGGGTAGGCTCCGGGGAGCTGTTTTTT	CASSARVGSGELFF
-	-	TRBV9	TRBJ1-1	TGTGCCAGCAGCGTAGTGCCAGGGGTAATGAACACTGAAGCTTTCTTT	CASSVVPGVMNTEAFF
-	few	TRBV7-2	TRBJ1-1	TGTGCCAGCAGCTTATATACTGAAGCTTTCTTT	CASSLYTEAFF
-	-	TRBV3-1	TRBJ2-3	TGTGCCAGCAGCCGCCTACGCACAGATACGCAGTATTTT	CASSRLRTDTQYF
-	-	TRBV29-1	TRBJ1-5	TGCAGCGCTGGATACGAGAATCAGCCCCAGCATTTT	CSAGYENQPQHF
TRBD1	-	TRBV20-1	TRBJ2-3	TGCAGTGCTTGGGACAGGGGAGGGACAGATACGCAGTATTTT	CSAWDRGGTDTQYF
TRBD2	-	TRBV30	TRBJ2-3	TGTGCCTGGAGGCCCACTAGCGGGGTCGTCCTGACAGATACGCAGTATTTT	CAWRPTSGVVLTDTQYF
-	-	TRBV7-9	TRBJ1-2	TGTGCCAGCAGCTTAGCGCCCGGGGCCAAGGTTGGCTACACCTTC	CASSLAPGAKVGYTF
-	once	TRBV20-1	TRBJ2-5	TGCAGTGCTAGCCCTGAGCAAGAGACCCAGTACTTC	CSASPEQETQYF
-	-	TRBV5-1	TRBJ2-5	TGCGCCAGCAGCTTGGACGGGTGGGGATCAGAGACCCAGTACTTC	CASSLDGWGSETQYF
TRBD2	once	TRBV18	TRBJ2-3	TGTGCCAGCTCACAGACTAGCGGGAGCACAGATACGCAGTATTTT	CASSQTSGSTDTQYF
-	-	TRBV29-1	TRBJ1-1	TGCAGCGTCCAACGGCCCCTCGACACTGAAGCTTTCTTT	CSVQRPLDTEAFF
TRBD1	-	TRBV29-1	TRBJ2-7	TGCAGCGTTGTGGGACAGGGTAACTACGAGCAGTACTTC	CSVVGQGNYEQYF
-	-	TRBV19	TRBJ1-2	TGTGCCAGTAGTAGGAGGGGATCCTTCCCGAGCTATGGCTACACCTTC	CASSRRGSFPSYGYTF
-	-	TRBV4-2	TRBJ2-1	TGTGCCAGCAGCCCAGATGGGGGCGGGCAGTTCTTC	CASSPDGGGQFF
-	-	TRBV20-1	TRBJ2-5	TGCAGTGCTAGAGGGTCCGGGGGCGGAGAGACCCAGTACTTC	CSARGSGGGETQYF
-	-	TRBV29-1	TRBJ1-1	TGCAGCGTTGTACCCCAGAACACTGAAGCTTTCTTT	CSVVPQNTEAFF
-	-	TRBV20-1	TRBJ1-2	TGCAGTGTCCCGTCGGCAAACTATGGCTACACCTTC	CSVPSANYGYTF
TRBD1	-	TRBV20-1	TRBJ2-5	TGCAGTGCCACCCCCGGACAGGCAAGGTCCGGCCATGAGACCCAGTACTTC	CSATPGQARSGHETQYF
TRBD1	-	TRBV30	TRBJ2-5	TGTGCCTGGAGTGGGACAGGGAGTATAGAGACCCAGTACTTC	CAWSGTGSIETQYF
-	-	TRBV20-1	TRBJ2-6	TGCAGTGCAACAGCCTCTGGGGCCAACGTCCTGACTTTC	CSATASGANVLTF
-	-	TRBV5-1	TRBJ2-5	TGCGCCAGCAGCTTCGTGGGGCCTCAAGAGACCCAGTACTTC	CASSFVGPQETQYF
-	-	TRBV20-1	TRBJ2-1	TGCAGTGCTAGAAGCGGCCTAGCGTTCTACAATGAGCAGTTCTTC	CSARSGLAFYNEQFF
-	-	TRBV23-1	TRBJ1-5	TGCGCCAGCAGTCAATCGTGGAGGAGCAATCAGCCCCAGCATTTT	CASSQSWRSNQPQHF
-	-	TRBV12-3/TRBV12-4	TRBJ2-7	TGTGCCAGCAGGAACAGTGTCTCCTACGAGCAGTACTTC	CASRNSVSYEQYF
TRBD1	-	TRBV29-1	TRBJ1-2	TGCAGCGTTGAAGGACAGGGAAGTAAAGGCTACACCTTC	CSVEGQGSKGYTF
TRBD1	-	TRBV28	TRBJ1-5	TGTGCCAGCGGCCTCGGGGACAGCCTCAATCAGCCCCAGCATTTT	CASGLGDSLNQPQHF
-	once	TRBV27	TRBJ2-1	TGTGCCAGCAGTTTAAGAGAGATTGATGAGCAGTTCTTC	CASSLREIDEQFF
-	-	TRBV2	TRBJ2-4	TGTGCCAGCACCCTAGCCAAAAACATTCAGTACTTC	CASTLAKNIQYF
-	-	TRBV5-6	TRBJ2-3	TGTGCCAGCAGCTTGAGGGTGGGGACAGATACGCAGTATTTT	CASSLRVGTDTQYF
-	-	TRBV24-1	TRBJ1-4	TGTGCCACCAGTGACCCGATTAATGAAAAACTGTTTTTT	CATSDPINEKLFF
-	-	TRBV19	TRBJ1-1	TGTGCCAGTAGTATCGTTGGGGGGAACACTGAAGCTTTCTTT	CASSIVGGNTEAFF
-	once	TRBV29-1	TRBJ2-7	TGCAGCGTTGAAGGAGCGGCAAGCTCCTACGAGCAGTACTTC	CSVEGAASSYEQYF
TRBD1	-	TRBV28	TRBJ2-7	TGTGCCAGCACTAACCCCGGACAGGGGTCTGTCGAGCAGTACTTC	CASTNPGQGSVEQYF
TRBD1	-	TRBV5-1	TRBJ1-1	TGCGCCAGCAGCTTACAGGGGTTGGACACTGAAGCTTTCTTT	CASSLQGLDTEAFF
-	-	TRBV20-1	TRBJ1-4	TGCAGTGCTAGAGATCGACGACACGATGAAAAACTGTTTTTT	CSARDRRHDEKLFF
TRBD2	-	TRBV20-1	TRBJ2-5	TGCAGTCGCGGGGGGGTCCGGGGGGAGACCCAGTACTTC	CSRGGVRGETQYF
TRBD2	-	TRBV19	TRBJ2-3	TGTGCCAGTAGCCGGTCCGGGACTAGCGGCACAGATACGCAGTATTTT	CASSRSGTSGTDTQYF
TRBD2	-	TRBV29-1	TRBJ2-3	TGCAGCGTAGGACTAGAACCGGGAGATACGCAGTATTTT	CSVGLEPGDTQYF